This TCR beta chain was obtained from a study of identical twins (dated by TCRdb to 2016 to 2017). With respect to the entire study: To test whether fetal clonotypes persist, the study used deep sequencing on TCR alpha and beta repertoires from monozygotic twins, unrelated adults of various ages, and cord blood. To rule out contamination, the twin experiments were replicated at different times with different library preparation protocols.

Between the V and J ends, shortened by 6 bases and 2 bases respectively, the junction contains 14 bases. The CDR1 and CDR2 encoded by the germline V gene (reference sequence) are DFQATT and SNEGSKA. The CDR3 holds 13 amino acids from the cysteine to the phenylalanine. Just the 39-base CDR3 DNA is kept, in frame starting at base 1. About this clonotype: Its antigen target is currently unknown. One base away there is no much larger clone; base qualities are not given.

Receptor amplification or capture employed 5' RACE. These reads were obtained on an Illumina HiSeq 2000. Template switching introduced a universal primer binding site; the final cDNA contained a unique molecular identifier, enabling accurate counting of TCR cDNA molecules. First-strand cDNA for TCR alpha and beta chains was synthesized from specific primers in the conserved constant-segment region. To control for contamination, every cDNA library carried two barcodes: a SMART-Mk sample barcode plus Illumina barcodes. Two successive PCR steps introduced TruSeq adapter sequences along with Illumina sample barcodes. Sequencing of the TCR alpha and beta cDNA libraries was done on the Illumina HiSeq platform using custom primers. The authors processed their data as follows. Raw reads were processed with MiGEC to extract unique molecular identifiers, and MiXCR was used to determine CDR3 positions. For each individual, recombination models were inferred using an EM algorithm with the repgenHMM and IGoR tools. The tcR package in R was used for shared clonotype analysis, with sharing normalized by the product of cloneset sizes. To study raw recombination free of thymic and clonal selection effects, out-of-frame nonproductive sequences were analyzed. TCRdb trimmed public reads at Q25 via fastp, called clones via MiXCR and kept in-frame beta chains. Identical CDR3 proteins give one entry, which carries the most common genes and DNA. Clone size and V and J calls follow TCRdb, not the original study. This sample comprises approximately 500,000 distinct CDR3 sequences, roughly 26% of them detected only once. Clones ranked in the top ten supply 2.9% of the sample.

All donors were healthy Caucasians. Three pairs of female monozygotic twins, all aged about 18 to 30 years, made up the twin cohort. Positive isolation kits from Invitrogen were used to isolate CD4+ and CD8+ T cell populations. General study outcomes and caveats: Fewer insertions were carried by abundant cord blood beta clonotypes, a similar but weaker trend appeared in young adult naive repertoires, and no such trend appeared in memory repertoires. The excess sharing between twins in beta out-of-frame sequences was weaker because fewer shared sequences reduced the signal-to-noise ratio. Conclusions relied on cross-sectional statistical analysis, since the same donors could not be followed over many years. In monozygotic twins, out-of-frame TCR alpha sharing was systematically underestimated by recombination models, although the models agreed with sharing between unrelated individuals. Zero-insertion analyses could be partly confounded by invariant T cells such as MAIT and iNKT, although diverse VJ usage argued against such confounding for most clonotypes. Out-of-frame TCR alpha sequences shared between twins showed an excess of low generation-probability sequences compared with coincidental sharing between unrelated individuals.

These same records also appear under a second study, on T cells expressing NK-cell markers. In that second paper, the authors write: Three sorted T-cell subsets (CD3+CD56+NKG2C+, CD3+CD56+NKG2C- and CD3+CD56-NKG2C+) from about 8 donors had their TCR beta-chain repertoires profiled. Seven of the eight sequenced donors were HCMV-seropositive and one was HCMV-seronegative. In several experiments an anti-gammadeltaTCR antibody was added to restrict sorting to alphabetaTCR-expressing T cells. In several donors, the dominant CD3+CD56+NKG2C+ clonotypes were found to rank among the top 10 CD8+ clonotypes and to make up roughly 1.0-8% of CD8+ T cells. Those dominant clonotypes were again the most abundant among CD3+CD56-NKG2C+ cells in a handful of donors, at about 25-60.1%. It remained unclear whether the expanded NKG2C-expressing T cell clones were specific for HCMV antigens. The study sequenced eight donors, all healthy volunteers chosen at random: three men and five women. HCMV serostatus was determined by detecting HCMV-specific IgG in serum with a commercial ELISA kit. MIGEC handled demultiplexing of the reads and grouping by UMI, while MiTCR was used to assemble and quantify clonotypes. To exclude erroneous sequences, any TCR cDNA sequence not supported by at least two reads was discarded. The tcR package was used for downstream repertoire analysis, and clonotypes were matched across fractions by CDR3 nucleotide sequence plus V segment. VDJmatch was used to annotate antigen specificity against VDJdb, with one amino acid substitution allowed in CDR3.

The sequence is built from TRBV20-1 and TRBJ2-7; no D gene is confidently identified. Sequenced: CD4+ T cells sorted from blood. The clonotype originates from a woman between 18 and 29 years old in good health. At the DNA level, the sequence is TGCAGTGCCAATGCTTTGAGTACCTACGAGCAGTACTTC. It specifies CSANALSTYEQYF.